The 5 T cell receptor beta chains reported below all come from one sample, sequenced in a study of patients and donors after allogeneic stem cell transplantation. One entry per CDR3 protein, called by TCRdb with MiXCR from the RT-PCR reads. The sample carries 410,000 or so distinct CDR3 sequences, roughly 17% recorded once. The sample consisted of blood, either unsorted or a sorted T cell fraction (not recorded which). These receptors were taken from a human donor who was either an allogeneic HSCT recipient or a stem cell or donor lymphocyte infusion donor (not recorded which). It is not recorded whose cells these are; they may come from a transplant donor.

The gene calls are TRBV6-1 and TRBJ2-7; either TRBD1 or TRBD2 may supply D (5 bases each). Germline V CDR1 and CDR2: MNHNS, SASEGT. V dropped 10 bases and J dropped 4 bases, with 23 bases sitting between them. The CDR3 runs to 15 residues. The CDR3 bases are TGTGCCACCAAACTCAACTGGGACGCCAGATACGAGCAGTACTTC. Protein sequence: CATKLNWDARYEQYF.

V is TRBV20-1 and J is TRBJ1-6, with TRBD1 as a possible D gene (5 bases). With 1 base removed from V and 6 bases from J, the gap between germline ends came to 10 bases. The CDR3 spans 14 residues. The V gene's germline CDR1 is DFQATT and CDR2 SNEGSKA (reference sequence). DNA for the CDR3: TGCAGTGCTAGAGTCGGGGGGGTTAATTCACCCCTCCACTTT. Its translation: CSARVGGVNSPLHF.

This chain connects TRBV10-3 to TRBJ2-7; 10 bases fit TRBD2. V lost 6 bases to trimming and J lost 3 bases; unmatched junction nucleotides: 11. This CDR3 region has 16 residues. The germline gives CDR1 ENHRY, CDR2 SYGVKD. CDR3 amino acids: CAISALGPSGGYEQYF. Written as DNA, the CDR3 is TGTGCCATCAGCGCTCTGGGGCCTAGCGGGGGCTACGAGCAGTACTTC.

This clonotype came up many times. This chain links TRBV6-2 or TRBV6-3 with TRBJ1-5; D remains ambiguous. The V end lost 2 bases, the J end lost 5 bases, and 7 bases lay between the germline ends. Per the germline V gene, CDR1 is MNHEY and CDR2 is SVGEGT. The CDR3 sequence is 13 residues long. In DNA, the CDR3 is TGTGCCAGCAGTTACGCGTGGGATCAGCCCCAGCATTTT. Translating gives CASSYAWDQPQHF.

In its sample, this clonotype was seen a few times. The chain combines TRBV15 with TRBJ2-7; TRBD2 agrees at 7 bases. The CDR3 sequence is 16 residues long. From germline, CDR1 is LNHNV and CDR2 YYDKDF (reference sequence). Trimming took 5 bases from V and 2 from J; bases not matched to a gene: 12. CDR3 protein: CATSWGGGGPTYEQYF. In DNA form, the CDR3 reads TGTGCCACCAGCTGGGGGGGAGGAGGCCCGACCTACGAGCAGTACTTC.